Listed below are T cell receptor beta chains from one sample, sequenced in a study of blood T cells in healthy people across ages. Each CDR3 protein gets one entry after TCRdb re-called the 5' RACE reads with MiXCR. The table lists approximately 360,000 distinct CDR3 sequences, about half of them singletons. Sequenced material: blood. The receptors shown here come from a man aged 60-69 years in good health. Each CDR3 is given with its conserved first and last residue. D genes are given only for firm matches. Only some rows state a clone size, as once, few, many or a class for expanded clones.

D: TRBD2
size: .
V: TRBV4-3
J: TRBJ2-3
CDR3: CASSRGLASSTDTQYF
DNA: TGCGCCAGCAGCCGAGGACTAGCGTCTAGCACAGATACGCAGTATTTT

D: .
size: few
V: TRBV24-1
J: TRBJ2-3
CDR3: CATSDSLPFGRERTDTQYF
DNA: TGTGCCACCAGTGATTCCCTCCCGTTCGGGCGGGAACGCACAGATACGCAGTATTTT

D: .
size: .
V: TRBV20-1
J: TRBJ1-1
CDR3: CSASRRNTEAFF
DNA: TGCAGTGCTAGCAGACGCAACACTGAAGCTTTCTTT

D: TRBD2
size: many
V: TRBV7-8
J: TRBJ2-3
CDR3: CASSHRTSGGGGTDTQYF
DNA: TGTGCCAGCAGCCACCGGACTAGCGGGGGGGGTGGCACAGATACGCAGTATTTT

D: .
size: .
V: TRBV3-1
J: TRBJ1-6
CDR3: CASSPAGGGNSPLHF
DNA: TGTGCCAGCAGCCCCGCCGGGGGAGGTAATTCACCCCTCCACTTT

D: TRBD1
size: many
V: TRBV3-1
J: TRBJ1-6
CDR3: CASTTGLSSPLHF
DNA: TGTGCCAGCACGACAGGGTTGAGTTCACCCCTCCACTTT

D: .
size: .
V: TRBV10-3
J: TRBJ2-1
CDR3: CAISKEGAGGWEQFF
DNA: TGTGCCATCAGTAAGGAGGGGGCGGGGGGCTGGGAGCAGTTCTTC

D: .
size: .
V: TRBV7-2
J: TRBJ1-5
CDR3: CASSSRGGQNQPQHF
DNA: TGTGCCAGCAGCTCCCGTGGGGGTCAGAATCAGCCCCAGCATTTT

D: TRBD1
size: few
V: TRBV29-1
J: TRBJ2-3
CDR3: CSVRQGTTDTQYF
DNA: TGCAGCGTCAGACAGGGCACCACAGATACGCAGTATTTT

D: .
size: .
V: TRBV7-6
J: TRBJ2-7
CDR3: CASSLARASAVSEQYF
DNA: TGTGCCAGCAGCTTAGCGCGGGCTAGCGCAGTCTCCGAGCAGTACTTC

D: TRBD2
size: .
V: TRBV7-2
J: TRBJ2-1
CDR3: CASSLKGGGGGEQFF
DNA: TGTGCCAGCAGCTTAAAGGGCGGGGGGGGAGGTGAGCAGTTCTTC

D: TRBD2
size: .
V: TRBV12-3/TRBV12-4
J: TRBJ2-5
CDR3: CASSPGTSGLIQETQYF
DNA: TGTGCCAGCAGCCCCGGGACTAGCGGCTTAATTCAAGAGACCCAGTACTTC

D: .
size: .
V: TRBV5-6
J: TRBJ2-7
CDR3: CASSLGLVSYEQYF
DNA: TGTGCCAGCAGCTTGGGACTCGTCTCCTACGAGCAGTACTTC

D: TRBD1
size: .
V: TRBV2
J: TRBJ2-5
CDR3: CASTGDRAETQYF
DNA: TGTGCCAGCACTGGGGACAGGGCAGAGACCCAGTACTTC

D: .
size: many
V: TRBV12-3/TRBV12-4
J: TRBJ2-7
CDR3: CASSLMTGSASYEQYF
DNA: TGTGCCAGCAGTTTAATGACAGGCAGCGCTTCCTACGAGCAGTACTTC

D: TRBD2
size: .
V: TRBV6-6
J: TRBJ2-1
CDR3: CASSYGREQIF
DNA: TGTGCCAGCAGTTACGGGAGGGAGCAGATCTTC

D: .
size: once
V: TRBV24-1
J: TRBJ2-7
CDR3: CATSDTLDSFSYNEQYF
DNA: TGTGCCACCAGTGATACACTTGACAGCTTCTCCTACAATGAGCAGTACTTC

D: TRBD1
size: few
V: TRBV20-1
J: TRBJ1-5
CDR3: CSASPGQRTFSQPQHF
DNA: TGCAGTGCTAGTCCGGGACAGCGGACTTTTTCTCAGCCCCAGCATTTT

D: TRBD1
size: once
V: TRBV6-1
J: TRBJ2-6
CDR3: CAGLGGRLHSGANVLTF
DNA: TGTGCCGGGCTAGGGGGCAGACTACACTCTGGGGCCAACGTCCTGACTTTC

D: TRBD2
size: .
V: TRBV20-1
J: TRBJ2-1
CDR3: CSAGTSGRSYNEQFF
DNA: TGCAGTGCGGGGACTAGCGGCCGCTCCTACAATGAGCAGTTCTTC

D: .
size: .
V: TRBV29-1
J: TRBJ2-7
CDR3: CSVLGGGGYEQYF
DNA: TGCAGCGTGCTCGGGGGTGGAGGTTACGAGCAGTACTTC

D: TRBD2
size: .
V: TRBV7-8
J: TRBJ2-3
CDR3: CASSPSGVGTDTQYF
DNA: TGTGCCAGCAGCCCGAGCGGGGTAGGCACAGATACGCAGTATTTT

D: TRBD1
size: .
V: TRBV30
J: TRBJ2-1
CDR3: CAWSSGQGRYNEQFF
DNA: TGTGCCTGGAGTTCAGGACAGGGCCGGTACAATGAGCAGTTCTTC

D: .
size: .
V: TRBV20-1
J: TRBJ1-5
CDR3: CSASRDQPQHF
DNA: TGCAGTGCTTCTAGGGATCAGCCCCAGCATTTT

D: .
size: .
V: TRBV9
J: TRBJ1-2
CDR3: CASSVGGLNYGYTF
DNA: TGTGCCAGCAGCGTAGGTGGCCTTAACTATGGCTACACCTTC

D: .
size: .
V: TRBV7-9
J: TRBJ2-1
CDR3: CASSSDGYNEQFF
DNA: TGTGCCAGCAGCTCCGATGGGTACAATGAGCAGTTCTTC

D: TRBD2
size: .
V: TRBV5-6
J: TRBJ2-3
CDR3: CASSLDLAGGRIDTQYF
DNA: TGTGCCAGCAGCTTGGATCTAGCGGGGGGGCGTATAGATACGCAGTATTTT

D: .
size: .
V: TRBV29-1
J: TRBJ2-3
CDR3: CSDDWRAQYF
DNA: TGCAGCGATGACTGGAGAGCGCAGTATTTT

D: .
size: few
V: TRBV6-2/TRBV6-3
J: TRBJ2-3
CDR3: CASSYSRGEPSTDTQYF
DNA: TGTGCCAGCAGTTACTCGCGCGGGGAGCCTAGCACAGATACGCAGTATTTT

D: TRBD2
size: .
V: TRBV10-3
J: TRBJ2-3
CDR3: CAISEGSGRPDTQYF
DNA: TGTGCCATCAGTGAAGGGAGCGGGAGACCAGATACGCAGTATTTT

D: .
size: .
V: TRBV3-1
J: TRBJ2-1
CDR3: CASSHKLGEQFF
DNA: TGTGCCAGCAGCCACAAGTTAGGTGAGCAGTTCTTC

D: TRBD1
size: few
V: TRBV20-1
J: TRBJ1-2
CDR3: CSARDLDRGTGYTF
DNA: TGCAGTGCTAGAGATCTGGACAGGGGAACGGGCTACACCTTC

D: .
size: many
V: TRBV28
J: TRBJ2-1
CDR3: CASSSQAVLYNEQFF
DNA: TGTGCCAGCAGTTCACAGGCGGTTCTCTACAATGAGCAGTTCTTC

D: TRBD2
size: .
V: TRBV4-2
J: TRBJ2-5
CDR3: CASSRGGSGSQETQYF
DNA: TGTGCCAGCAGCCGCGGGGGGAGCGGGAGCCAAGAGACCCAGTACTTC

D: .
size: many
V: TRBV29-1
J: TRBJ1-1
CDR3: CSVLVTNTEAFF
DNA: TGCAGCGTTCTAGTCACGAACACTGAAGCTTTCTTT

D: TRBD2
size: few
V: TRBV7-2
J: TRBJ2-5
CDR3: CASSKGLAGPLGETQYF
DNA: TGTGCCAGCAGCAAGGGACTAGCGGGCCCCCTGGGAGAGACCCAGTACTTC

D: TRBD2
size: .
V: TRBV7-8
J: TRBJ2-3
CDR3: CASSSTSDGDTQYF
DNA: TGTGCCAGCAGCTCCACTAGCGACGGAGATACGCAGTATTTT

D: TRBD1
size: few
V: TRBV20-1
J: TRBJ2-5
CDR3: CSAPGQGAQTQYF
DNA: TGCAGTGCCCCCGGACAGGGGGCGCAGACCCAGTACTTC

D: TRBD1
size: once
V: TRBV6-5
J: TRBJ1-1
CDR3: CASSTTGGWNTEAFF
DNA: TGTGCCAGCAGTACGACAGGGGGATGGAACACTGAAGCTTTCTTT

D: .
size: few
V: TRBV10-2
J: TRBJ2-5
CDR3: CASSTPRAGVETQYF
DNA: TGCGCCAGCAGTACTCCTAGGGCCGGGGTGGAGACCCAGTACTTC

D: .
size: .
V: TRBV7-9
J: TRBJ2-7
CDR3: CASSPHRASPRYEQYF
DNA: TGTGCCAGCAGCCCTCACAGGGCTAGCCCGCGCTACGAGCAGTACTTC

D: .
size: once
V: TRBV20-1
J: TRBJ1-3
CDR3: CSASYRNTVYF
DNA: TGCAGTGCTAGTTACAGGAACACCGTATATTTT

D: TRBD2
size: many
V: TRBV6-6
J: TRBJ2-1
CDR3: CASSYSPTSGLYNEQFF
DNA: TGTGCCAGCAGTTACTCTCCGACTAGCGGTCTATACAATGAGCAGTTCTTC

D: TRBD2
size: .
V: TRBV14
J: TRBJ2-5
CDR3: CASSQREGYQETQYF
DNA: TGTGCCAGCAGCCAAAGGGAGGGTTACCAAGAGACCCAGTACTTC

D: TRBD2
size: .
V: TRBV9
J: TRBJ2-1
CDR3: CASSANIAGGPYSYNEQFF
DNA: TGTGCCAGCAGCGCTAACATAGCGGGGGGCCCCTACTCCTACAATGAGCAGTTCTTC